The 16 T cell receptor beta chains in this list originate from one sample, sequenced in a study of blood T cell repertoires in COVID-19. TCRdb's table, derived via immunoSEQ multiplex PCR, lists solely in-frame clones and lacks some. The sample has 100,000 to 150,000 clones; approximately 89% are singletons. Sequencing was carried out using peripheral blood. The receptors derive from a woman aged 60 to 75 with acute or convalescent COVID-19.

In nucleotides, the CDR3 is TGTGCCAGCAGTGTTAACAAGAACTATGGCTACACCTTC. This codes for CASSVNKNYGYTF. The rearrangement uses TRBV2 and TRBJ1-2, with no clear D. Trimming left V 4 bases short and J 2 bases short, with 8 bases between. The CDR3 runs 13 residues. Germline V CDR1 and CDR2: SNHLY, FYNNEI.

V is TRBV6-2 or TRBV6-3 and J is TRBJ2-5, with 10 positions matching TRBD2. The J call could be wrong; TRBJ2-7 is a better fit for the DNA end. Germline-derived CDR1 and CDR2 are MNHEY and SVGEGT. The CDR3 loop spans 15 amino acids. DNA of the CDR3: TGTGCCAGCAGTGCAAGACTAGCGGGCTACTACGAGCAGTACTTC. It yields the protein CASSARLAGYYEQYF.

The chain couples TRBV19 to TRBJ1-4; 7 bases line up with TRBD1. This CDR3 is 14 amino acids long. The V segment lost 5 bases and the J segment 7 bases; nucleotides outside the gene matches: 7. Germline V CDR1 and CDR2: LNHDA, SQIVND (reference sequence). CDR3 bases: TGTGCCAGTAGTCGGACAGGCATCGCTGAAAAACTGTTTTTT. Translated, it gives CASSRTGIAEKLFF.

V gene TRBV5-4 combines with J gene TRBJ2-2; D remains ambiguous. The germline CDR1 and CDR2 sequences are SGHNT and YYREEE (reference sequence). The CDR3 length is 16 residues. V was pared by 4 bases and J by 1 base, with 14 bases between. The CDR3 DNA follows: TGTGCCAGCAGCCCTCCCCCCTTCGGGAACACCGGGGAGCTGTTTTTT. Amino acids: CASSPPPFGNTGELFF.

CDR3 nucleotide sequence: TGTGCCAGCACCCGGGGTAGCGGGAACACCGGGGAGCTGTTTTTT. This translates into CASTRGSGNTGELFF. The rearrangement joins TRBV2 to TRBJ2-2, with D tentatively TRBD2 (6 bases). This CDR3 region has 15 residues. The germline V gene encodes CDR1 SNHLY and CDR2 FYNNEI. V was trimmed by 7 bases and J by 1 base, leaving 13 bases between them.

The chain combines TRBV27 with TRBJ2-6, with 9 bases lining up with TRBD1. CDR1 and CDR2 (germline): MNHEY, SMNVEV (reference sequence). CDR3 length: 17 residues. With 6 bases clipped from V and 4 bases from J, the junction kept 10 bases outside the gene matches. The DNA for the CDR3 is TGTGCCAGCAGACTCCGGGACAGGGAAGCCGGGGCCAACGTCCTGACTTTC. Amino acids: CASRLRDREAGANVLTF.

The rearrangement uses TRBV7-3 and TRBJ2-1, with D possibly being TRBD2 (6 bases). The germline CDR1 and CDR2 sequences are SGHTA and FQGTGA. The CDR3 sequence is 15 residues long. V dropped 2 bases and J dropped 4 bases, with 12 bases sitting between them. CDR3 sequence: CASSLWGDSYNEQFF. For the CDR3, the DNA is TGTGCCAGCAGCTTATGGGGGGATTCTTACAATGAGCAGTTCTTC.

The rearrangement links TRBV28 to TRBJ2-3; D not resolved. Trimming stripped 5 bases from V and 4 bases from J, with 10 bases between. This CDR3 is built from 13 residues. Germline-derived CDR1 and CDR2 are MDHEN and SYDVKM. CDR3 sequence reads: CASSLLVPDTQYF. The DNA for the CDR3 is TGTGCCAGCAGTCTACTGGTCCCAGATACGCAGTATTTT.

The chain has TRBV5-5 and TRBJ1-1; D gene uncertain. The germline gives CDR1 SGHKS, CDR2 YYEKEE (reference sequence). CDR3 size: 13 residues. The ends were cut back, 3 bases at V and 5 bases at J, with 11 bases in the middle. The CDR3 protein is CASSSKEGTEAFF. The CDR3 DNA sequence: TGTGCCAGCAGCTCTAAGGAGGGAACTGAAGCTTTCTTT.

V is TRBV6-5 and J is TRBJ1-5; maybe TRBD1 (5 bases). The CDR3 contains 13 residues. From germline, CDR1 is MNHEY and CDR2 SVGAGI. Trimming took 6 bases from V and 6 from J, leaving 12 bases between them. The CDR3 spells CASRSQGGQPQHF. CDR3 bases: TGTGCCAGCAGATCCCAGGGAGGTCAGCCCCAGCATTTT.

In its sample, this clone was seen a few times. CDR3 loop: CASSDRPRNYGYTF. CDR3 coding DNA: TGTGCCAGCAGTGACCGACCGAGGAACTATGGCTACACCTTC. The gene calls are TRBV6-1 and TRBJ1-2; no firm D call. Per the germline V gene, CDR1 is MNHNS and CDR2 is SASEGT. V was cut by 3 bases and J by 2 bases, with 10 bases left in between. This CDR3 comprises 14 residues.

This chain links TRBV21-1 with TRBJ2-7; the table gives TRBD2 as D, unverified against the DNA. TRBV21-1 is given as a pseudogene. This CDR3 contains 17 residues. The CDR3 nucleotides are TGTGCCAGCAGGGTTGCATTCCTACCCCGGAGGAACTACGAGCAGTACGTC. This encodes CASRVAFLPRRNYEQYV.

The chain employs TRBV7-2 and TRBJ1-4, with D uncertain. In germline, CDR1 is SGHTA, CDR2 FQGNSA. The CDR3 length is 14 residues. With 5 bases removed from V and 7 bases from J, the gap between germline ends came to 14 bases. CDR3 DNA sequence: TGTGCCAGCAGCCCTTCTTGGGAGGCTGAAAAACTGTTTTTT. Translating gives CASSPSWEAEKLFF.

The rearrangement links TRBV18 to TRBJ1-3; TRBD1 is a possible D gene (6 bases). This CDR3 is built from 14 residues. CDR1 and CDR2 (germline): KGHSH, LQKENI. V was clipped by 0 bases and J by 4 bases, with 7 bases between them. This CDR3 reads CASSPPDRGNTIYF. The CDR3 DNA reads TGTGCCAGCTCACCACCGGACAGAGGAAACACCATATATTTT.

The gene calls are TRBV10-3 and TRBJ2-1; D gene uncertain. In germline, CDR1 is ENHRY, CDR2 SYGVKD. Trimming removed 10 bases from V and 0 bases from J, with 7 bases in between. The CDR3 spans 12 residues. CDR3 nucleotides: TGTGCCAGTAGCCTCTCCTACAATGAGCAGTTCTTC. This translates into CASSLSYNEQFF.

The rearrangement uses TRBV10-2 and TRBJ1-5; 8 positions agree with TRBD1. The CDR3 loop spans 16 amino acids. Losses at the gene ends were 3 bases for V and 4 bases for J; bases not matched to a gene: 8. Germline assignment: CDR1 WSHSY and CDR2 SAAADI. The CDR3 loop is CASSDRGRGRNQPQHF. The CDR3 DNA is TGCGCCAGCAGTGATAGGGGCAGGGGGCGGAATCAGCCCCAGCATTTT.